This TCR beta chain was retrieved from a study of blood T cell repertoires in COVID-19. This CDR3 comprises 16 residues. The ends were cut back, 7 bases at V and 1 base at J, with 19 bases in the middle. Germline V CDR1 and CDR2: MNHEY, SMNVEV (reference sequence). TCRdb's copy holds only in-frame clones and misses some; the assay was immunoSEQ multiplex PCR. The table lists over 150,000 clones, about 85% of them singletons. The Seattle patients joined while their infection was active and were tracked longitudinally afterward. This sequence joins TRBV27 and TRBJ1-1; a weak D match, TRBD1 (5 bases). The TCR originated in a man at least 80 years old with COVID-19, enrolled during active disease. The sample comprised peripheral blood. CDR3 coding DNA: TGTGCCAGCAAGTCGGGCAGGGTAAGGGGGAACACTGAAGCTTTCTTT. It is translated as CASKSGRVRGNTEAFF.